One and the same sample provided the 17 T cell receptor beta chains below, sequenced in a study of identical twins. TCRdb reprocessed the 5' RACE reads with MiXCR, giving one entry per CDR3 protein. The sample has 550,000 to 700,000 distinct CDR3 sequences, over 8.5% seen once. The data were also submitted as part of a second study, on yellow fever vaccine responses in identical twins.

Sequencing used PBMCs. The receptors were gathered from a woman aged 18 to 35 in good health.

The chain recombines TRBV27 with TRBJ1-2; no firm D call. Trimming removed 2 bases at V and 1 base at J, with 8 bases between. Germline V CDR1 and CDR2: MNHEY, SMNVEV (reference sequence). CDR3 size: 14 residues. CDR3 protein: CASSLGQFNYGYTF. The CDR3 DNA reads TGTGCCAGCAGTTTAGGGCAGTTTAACTATGGCTACACCTTC.

At least ten counts were recorded for this clonotype. The V gene is TRBV10-2, the J gene TRBJ2-7, with TRBD2 as a possible D gene (5 bases). CDR1 is WSHSY, CDR2 SAAADI, per germline. This CDR3 contains 14 residues. Trimming cost V 0 bases and J 6 bases, with 12 bases left between them. CDR3 DNA: TGCGCCAGCAGTGAGTCGGGCAGCCGGGGCGAGCAGTACTTC. This encodes CASSESGSRGEQYF.

The genes are TRBV14 and TRBJ2-3, with D unresolved. V lost 0 bases and J lost 8, with 15 bases in between. CDR1 and CDR2 from the germline V gene are SGHDN and FVKESK. This CDR3 spans 15 amino acids. CDR3 sequence: CASSQEGYGESTQYF. CDR3 nucleotide sequence: TGTGCCAGCAGCCAAGAAGGGTATGGCGAGAGTACGCAGTATTTT. Based on the CDR3 plus reference TRBV14 and TRBJ2-3, the full variable domain is EAGVTQFPSHSVIEKGQTVTLRCDPISGHDNLYWYRRVMGKEIKFLLHFVKESKQDESGMPNNRFLAERTGGTYSTLKVQPAELEDSGVYFCASSQEGYGESTQYFGPGTRLTVL.

The chain carries TRBV24-1 and TRBJ2-5, with D uncertain. Deletions cut 12 bases from V and 5 bases from J, with 18 bases between. The CDR3 has 13 residues. Germline V gene data show CDR1 as KGHDR and CDR2 as SFDVKD. CDR3 bases: TGTGCCGCCATTGATTCCGGGTCGGAGACCCAGTACTTC. Translation gives CAAIDSGSETQYF.

The CDR3 DNA sequence: TGCAGTGCTAGAGGGGCCAGGGCTAGAGACCAGTACTTC. Translating it yields CSARGARARDQYF. This rearrangement joins TRBV20-1 to TRBJ2-5; tentative D call: TRBD1 (5 bases). V was shortened by 1 base and J by 10 bases, with 16 bases between the two germline ends. The CDR3 covers 13 residues. Germline V gene data show CDR1 as DFQATT and CDR2 as SNEGSKA (reference sequence).

The gene calls are TRBV28 and TRBJ2-7; D is possibly TRBD1 (6 bases). From germline, CDR1 is MDHEN and CDR2 SYDVKM. The CDR3 totals 15 residues. V was trimmed by 5 bases and J by 0 bases, leaving 14 bases between them. As DNA, the CDR3 is TGTGCCAGCAGTCCTCCCCCGGGACACTCCTACGAGCAGTACTTC. It yields the protein CASSPPPGHSYEQYF.

In this sample, this clonotype turned up a few times. V is TRBV14 and J is TRBJ2-3, with D hard to call. Trimming took 4 bases from V and 8 from J, leaving 19 bases between them. This CDR3 comprises 15 residues. CDR1 and CDR2 from the germline V gene are SGHDN and FVKESK. The DNA of the CDR3 is TGTGCCAGCAGCCCCCGATGGGGTAGCTTTGGTACGCAGTATTTT. It yields the protein CASSPRWGSFGTQYF.

This clonotype showed up just a few times. The CDR3 loop reads CASRADPLSSYEQYF. As DNA, the CDR3 is TGTGCCAGCAGAGCTGACCCCCTTAGCTCCTACGAGCAGTACTTC. J is TRBJ2-7 and V is TRBV11-2, with D uncertain. V lost 6 bases and J 0 bases, leaving 15 bases between the germline ends. This CDR3 has 15 amino acids. CDR1 is SGHAT and CDR2 is FQNNGV in the germline V gene.

This chain connects TRBV6-2 or TRBV6-3 to TRBJ2-7, with 8 bases that match TRBD2. Germline-derived CDR1 and CDR2 are MNHEY and SVGEGT. The length of the CDR3 is 15 residues. The V and J ends lost 8 bases and 1 base, in that order; junction bases with no gene match: 10. CDR3 protein: CASGRSGGPSYEQYF. The CDR3, as DNA: TGTGCCAGCGGCCGTTCGGGAGGGCCATCCTACGAGCAGTACTTC.

This clonotype was seen a handful of times. The chain links TRBV5-3 to TRBJ1-6; D remains unclear. TRBV5-3 is designated an ORF whose function remains uncertain. The CDR3 spans 16 residues. V shed 8 bases and J shed 0 bases, with 15 bases lying between them. In DNA form, the CDR3 reads TGTGCCAGGAGGATATTCACGAGCTCCTATAATTCACCCCTCCACTTT. This translates into CARRIFTSSYNSPLHF.

To note about this clonotype: This clone may be a read error of a much larger clone one base away. V gene TRBV6-2 or TRBV6-3 combines with J gene TRBJ2-1; D is unresolved. V dropped 4 bases and J dropped 2 bases, with 9 bases sitting between them. CDR1 is MNHEY and CDR2 is SVGEGT in the germline V gene. This CDR3 spans 14 amino acids. The chain's CDR3 is CASSLSVAYNEQFF. The CDR3 DNA reads TGTGCCAGCAGTTTAAGTGTGGCCTACAATGAGCAGTTCTTC.

This clonotype was found many times. This chain links TRBV7-2 with TRBJ2-1, with TRBD2 identical over 7 bases. This CDR3 comprises 15 residues. The germline V gene encodes CDR1 SGHTA and CDR2 FQGNSA. V dropped 5 bases and J dropped 3; count of bases not matched to a gene: 7. The CDR3 DNA is TGTGCCAGCAGCGCGGGACTAACCAACTACAATGAGCAGTTCTTC. Amino acid sequence: CASSAGLTNYNEQFF.

This chain links TRBV11-2 with TRBJ2-3; D tentatively fits TRBD1 or TRBD2 (6 bases each). Germline CDR1 SGHAT, CDR2 FQNNGV. CDR3 length: 14 amino acids. Trimming stripped 5 bases from V and 6 bases from J, with 15 bases between. The DNA of the CDR3 is TGTGCCAGCAGCGCCCCACTAGGGGGGGATACGCAGTATTTT. It codes for CASSAPLGGDTQYF.

This clonotype showed up just a few times. This chain uses TRBV3-1 with TRBJ1-2; D gene unclear. Trimming left V 1 base short and J 6 bases short, with 3 bases between. The CDR3 contains 11 residues. Per germline, CDR1 LGHDT and CDR2 YNNKEL (reference sequence). The CDR3 sequence is CASSQVDGYTF. CDR3 nucleotide sequence: TGTGCCAGCAGCCAAGTGGATGGCTACACCTTC.

This clonotype was picked up many times. The chain carries TRBV7-8 and TRBJ1-4, with D hard to call. The CDR3 sequence is 11 residues long. Germline CDR1 reads SGHVS; CDR2 reads FQNEAQ. The V end was cut by 6 bases, the J end by 5 bases, with 4 bases between. CDR3 residues: CASSGNEKLFF. In nucleotides, the CDR3 is TGTGCCAGCAGTGGAAATGAAAAACTGTTTTTT.

In this sample, this clonotype turned up many times. The gene calls are TRBV5-1 and TRBJ2-7, with D possibly being TRBD2 (6 bases). Germline CDR1 reads SGHRS; CDR2 reads YFSETQ. CDR3 length: 13 residues. Trimming took 4 bases from V and 6 from J, leaving 14 bases between them. CDR3: CASSLTSTSEQYF. The CDR3 nucleotides read TGCGCCAGCAGCCTGACTAGTACGAGCGAGCAGTACTTC.

In its sample, this clonotype was seen a few times. The CDR3 coding sequence is TGTGCCAGCAGCAGATCTAGCGGAGATACGCAGTATTTT. This encodes CASSRSSGDTQYF. The chain employs TRBV9 and TRBJ2-3; 7 nucleotides match TRBD2. Trimming took 4 bases from V and 5 from J; bases not matched to a gene: 4. This CDR3 has 13 residues. Germline CDR1 is SGDLS and CDR2 is YYNGEE.